The 19 T cell receptor beta chains given below trace back to one sample, sequenced in a study of T cell responses to AZD1222 COVID-19 vaccine. Produced via immunoSEQ multiplex PCR; TCRdb's table is partial and in-frame only. The data contain about 97,000 clones, roughly 89% of them singletons. Sequenced material: peripheral blood, taken on day 0 of AZD1222 vaccination. These receptors all come from an adult in good health.

The V gene is TRBV5-1, the J gene TRBJ1-4, with 8 nucleotides matching TRBD1. The CDR3 length is 15 residues. CDR1 is SGHRS, CDR2 YFSETQ, per germline. Germline trimming cut 4 bases from V and 2 bases from J; bases unmatched to any gene: 4. CDR3 DNA sequence: TGCGCCAGCAGCATACAGGGGGTCACTAATGAAAAACTGTTTTTT. This encodes CASSIQGVTNEKLFF.

V and J are TRBV7-2 and TRBJ2-3, with 10 bases lining up with TRBD2. This CDR3 has 16 amino acids. Per the germline V gene, CDR1 is SGHTA and CDR2 is FQGNSA. Trimming at V came to 1 base and at J to 10 bases, leaving 11 bases not matched to a gene. The DNA for the CDR3 is TGTGCCAGCAGCTTAGATCCTAGCGGGAGTCGGGGTGCGCAGTATTTT. Translated: CASSLDPSGSRGAQYF. Full variable domain (missing parts from reference TRBV7-2 and TRBJ2-3): GAGVSQSPSNKVTEKGKDVELRCDPISGHTALYWYRQSLGQGLEFLIYFQGNSAPDKSGLPSDRFSAERTGGSVSTLTIQRTQQEDSAVYLCASSLDPSGSRGAQYFGPGTRLTVL.

V gene TRBV5-8 combines with J gene TRBJ2-5; 9 bases match TRBD1. The junction had 4 bases not matched to a gene; V was cut back by 2 bases and J by 5 bases. From germline, CDR1 is SGHTS and CDR2 YDEGEE. CDR3 length: 14 residues. CDR3 bases: TGTGCCAGCAGCTTCCTAACAGGGGGCGAGACCCAGTACTTC. Translation: CASSFLTGGETQYF.

The gene calls are TRBV7-8 and TRBJ1-4, with no clear D. V gave up 2 bases and J gave up 8 bases, with 3 bases separating them. The CDR3 totals 11 residues. In germline, CDR1 is SGHVS, CDR2 FQNEAQ. CDR3 nucleotides: TGTGCCAGCAGCTTAACAGAAAAACTGTTTTTT. Translating gives CASSLTEKLFF.

CDR3 bases: TGTGCCAGCAGCCACAGGGGAGAAAACACCATATATTTT. Translation gives CASSHRGENTIYF. J is TRBJ1-3 and V is TRBV3-1 (or the pseudogene TRBV3-2); tentatively, D is TRBD1 (6 bases). The germline V and J ends were trimmed by 3 bases and 6 bases, with 9 bases remaining between them. The CDR3 runs 13 residues. Germline CDR1 LGHDT, CDR2 YNNKEL (reference sequence).

This sequence joins TRBV19 and TRBJ1-2; D remains ambiguous. Per germline, CDR1 LNHDA and CDR2 SQIVND (reference sequence). Trimming stripped 7 bases from V and 1 base from J, with 16 bases between. This CDR3 is 15 amino acids long. The CDR3 protein is CASIWTAALNYGYTF. CDR3 nucleotides: TGTGCCAGTATCTGGACGGCTGCCCTTAACTATGGCTACACCTTC.

This rearrangement joins TRBV4-3 to TRBJ1-1, with unresolved D. The V and J ends lost 1 base and 1 base respectively, with 10 bases between them. CDR1 and CDR2 (germline): LGHNA, YSLEER. The CDR3 loop spans 15 amino acids. The CDR3 DNA sequence: TGCGCCAGCAGCCAAGGTTGGCCGAGGAACACTGAAGCTTTCTTT. The encoded protein is CASSQGWPRNTEAFF.

The chain couples TRBV16 to TRBJ1-4; tentative D call: TRBD1 (6 bases). Germline V CDR1 and CDR2: KGHSY, FQNENV. Trimming pared 0 bases from V and 7 bases from J, leaving 6 bases between. The CDR3 runs 13 residues. DNA of the CDR3: TGTGCCAGCAGCCAATCGGACAGTGAAAAACTGTTTTTT. Its protein product is CASSQSDSEKLFF.

The chain is built from TRBV5-1 and TRBJ2-5; D call uncertain. The CDR3 has 12 amino acids. Germline-derived CDR1 and CDR2 are SGHRS and YFSETQ. Deletions cut 4 bases from V and 4 bases from J, with 8 bases between. The CDR3 bases are TGCGCCAGCAGCCACCCCCCAGAGACCCAGTACTTC. Translated, it gives CASSHPPETQYF.

The chain carries TRBV28 and TRBJ2-1; TRBD2 matches at 8 bases. The CDR3 extends over 12 amino acids. V lost 4 bases to trimming and J lost 13 bases; unmatched junction nucleotides: 6. Germline lookup yields CDR1 MDHEN and CDR2 SYDVKM. The CDR3 DNA reads as TGTGCCAGCAGTTCGACGGGGGGGCCTCAGTTCTTC. It is translated as CASSSTGGPQFF.

This chain joins TRBV28 and TRBJ1-5, with 7 bases that match TRBD1. Germline values: CDR1 MDHEN, CDR2 SYDVKM. The CDR3 spans 14 residues. J gave up 4 bases and V 6 bases, and 6 bases lay outside the gene matches. CDR3 in amino acids: CASSPGTVNQPQHF. As DNA, the CDR3 is TGTGCCAGCAGCCCCGGGACAGTGAATCAGCCCCAGCATTTT.

This chain joins TRBV4-2 and TRBJ1-4, with a possible D match to TRBD1 (5 bases). V lost 1 base and J lost 0, with 9 bases in between. The germline V gene encodes CDR1 LGHNA and CDR2 YNFKEQ. The CDR3 totals 16 residues. CDR3 region: CASSQGMGATNEKLFF. Here the CDR3 DNA reads TGTGCCAGCAGCCAAGGGATGGGGGCAACTAATGAAAAACTGTTTTTT.

This rearrangement joins TRBV7-2 to TRBJ2-1; D call uncertain. With 8 bases removed from V and 4 bases from J, the gap between germline ends came to 12 bases. The length of the CDR3 is 13 residues. Germline-derived CDR1 and CDR2 are SGHTA and FQGNSA. The CDR3 spells CASHRSSYNEQFF. The DNA for the CDR3 is TGTGCCAGCCACCGGTCAAGTTACAATGAGCAGTTCTTC.

In its sample, this clone was seen a few times. The chain couples TRBV5-8 to TRBJ1-1, with TRBD1 identical over 8 bases. Trimming took 4 bases from V and 0 from J; bases not matched to a gene: 5. Germline V gene sequence: CDR1 SGHTS, CDR2 YDEGEE. The CDR3 extends over 15 amino acids. CDR3 region: CASSAYRGMNTEAFF. CDR3 nucleotides: TGTGCCAGCAGCGCGTACAGGGGGATGAACACTGAAGCTTTCTTT.

J is TRBJ2-7 and V is TRBV6-5; 9 positions agree with TRBD1. V was pared by 6 bases and J by 5 bases, with 8 bases of the junction left unmatched. Germline V lookup: CDR1 MNHEY, CDR2 SVGAGI. This CDR3 comprises 14 residues. CDR3 amino acids: CASRRWTGANEQYF. DNA for the CDR3: TGTGCCAGCAGGCGCTGGACAGGGGCCAACGAGCAGTACTTC.

This chain connects TRBV24-1 to TRBJ2-1; 8 positions agree with TRBD1. V was clipped by 3 bases and J by 4 bases; unmatched bases: 1. Germline CDR1 KGHDR, CDR2 SFDVKD. This CDR3 has 14 amino acids. Here the CDR3 reads CATSDRTGYNEQFF. The DNA for the CDR3 is TGTGCCACCAGTGATAGGACAGGGTACAATGAGCAGTTCTTC.

CDR3 in DNA: TGTGCCACCAGCAGAGATCGGGCTAGCGGGAGCACCGGGGAGCTGTTTTTT. Residues: CATSRDRASGSTGELFF. This chain uses TRBV15 with TRBJ2-2; 10 bases line up with TRBD2. Germline CDR1 and CDR2: LNHNV and YYDKDF (reference sequence). The CDR3 spans 17 residues. V lost 0 bases and J lost 4; bases outside the gene matches: 5.

The chain joins TRBV28 to TRBJ2-1, with 9 bases identical to TRBD1. CDR3 length: 15 residues. The trim removed 2 bases at V and 3 bases at J, leaving 2 bases unmatched. From germline, CDR1 is MDHEN and CDR2 SYDVKM. The CDR3 coding sequence is TGTGCCAGCAGTTTACCGGGACAGGGCTACAATGAGCAGTTCTTC. It yields the protein CASSLPGQGYNEQFF.

This clone has only one observation. The V gene is TRBV7-2, the J gene TRBJ1-2; 8 nucleotides match TRBD1. After removal of 4 bases from V and 7 bases from J, the junction contained 5 bases not matched to a gene. Germline V gene data show CDR1 as SGHTA and CDR2 as FQGNSA. CDR3 length equals 13 residues. Written as DNA, the CDR3 is TGTGCCAGCAGCTCACAGGGGGGAGGTGGCTACACCTTC. As protein: CASSSQGGGGYTF.